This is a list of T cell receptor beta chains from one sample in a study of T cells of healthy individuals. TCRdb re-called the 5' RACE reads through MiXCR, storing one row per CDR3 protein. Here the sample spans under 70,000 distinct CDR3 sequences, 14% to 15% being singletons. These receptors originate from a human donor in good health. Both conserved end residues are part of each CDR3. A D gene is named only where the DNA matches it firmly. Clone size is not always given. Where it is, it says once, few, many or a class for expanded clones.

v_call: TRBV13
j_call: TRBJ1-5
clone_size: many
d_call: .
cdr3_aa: CASSLGQAPGKPQHF
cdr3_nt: TGTGCCAGCAGCTTAGGCCAAGCTCCGGGGAAGCCCCAGCATTTT

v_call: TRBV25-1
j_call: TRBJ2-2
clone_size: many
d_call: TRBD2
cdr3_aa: CASSAAGGRTGELFF
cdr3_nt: TGTGCCAGCAGTGCGGCGGGAGGGCGGACCGGGGAGCTGTTTTTT

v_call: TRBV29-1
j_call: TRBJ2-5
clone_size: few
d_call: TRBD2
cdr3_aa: CSVPSPGGRETQYF
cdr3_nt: TGCAGCGTTCCTAGCCCCGGGGGGAGGGAGACCCAGTACTTC

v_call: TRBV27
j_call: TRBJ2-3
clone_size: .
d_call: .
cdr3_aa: CATGGSTDTQYF
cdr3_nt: TGTGCCACGGGGGGCAGCACAGATACGCAGTATTTT

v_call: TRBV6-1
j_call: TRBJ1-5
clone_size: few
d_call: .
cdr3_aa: CASTGQATNQPQHF
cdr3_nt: TGTGCCAGCACGGGGCAGGCTACGAATCAGCCCCAGCATTTT

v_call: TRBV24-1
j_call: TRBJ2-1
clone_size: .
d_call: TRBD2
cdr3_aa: CATSNRREGNEQFF
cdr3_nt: TGTGCCACCAGTAATCGGCGGGAGGGCAATGAGCAGTTCTTC

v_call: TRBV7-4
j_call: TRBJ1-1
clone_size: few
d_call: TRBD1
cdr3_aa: CASSSLPGQGNTEAFF
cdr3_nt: TGTGCCAGCAGCTCCCTTCCGGGACAGGGGAACACTGAAGCTTTCTTT

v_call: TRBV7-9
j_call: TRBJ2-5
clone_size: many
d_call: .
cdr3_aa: CASSLPSGGVIETQYF
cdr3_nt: TGTGCCAGCAGCTTGCCCTCCGGTGGTGTAATAGAGACCCAGTACTTC

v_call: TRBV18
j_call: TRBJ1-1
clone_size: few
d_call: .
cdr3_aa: CASSTGDTEAFF
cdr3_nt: TGTGCCAGCTCAACAGGAGACACTGAAGCTTTCTTT

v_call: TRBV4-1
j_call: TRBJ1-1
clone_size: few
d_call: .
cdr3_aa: CASSLGLRQNTEAFF
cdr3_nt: TGCGCCAGCAGCCTAGGATTAAGGCAGAACACTGAAGCTTTCTTT

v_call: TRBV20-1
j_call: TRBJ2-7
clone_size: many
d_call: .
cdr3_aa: CSARADSYEQYF
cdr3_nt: TGCAGTGCTAGAGCTGACAGTTACGAGCAGTACTTC

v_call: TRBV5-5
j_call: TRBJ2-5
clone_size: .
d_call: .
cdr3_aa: CASSLVEETQYF
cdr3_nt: TGTGCCAGCAGCTTGGTGGAAGAGACCCAGTACTTC

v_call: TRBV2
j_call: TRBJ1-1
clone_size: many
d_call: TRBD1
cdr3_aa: CASSGGQLNTEAFF
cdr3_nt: TGTGCCAGCAGTGGGGGACAGTTGAACACTGAAGCTTTCTTT

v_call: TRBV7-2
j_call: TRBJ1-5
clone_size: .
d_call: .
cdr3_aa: CASSFAGEPQHF
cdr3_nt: TGTGCCAGCAGCTTCGCAGGCGAGCCCCAGCATTTT

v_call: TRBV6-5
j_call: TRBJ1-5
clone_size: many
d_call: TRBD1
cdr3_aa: CASSRQGPLTNGQPQHF
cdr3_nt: TGTGCCAGCAGCCGACAGGGGCCCCTGACTAATGGTCAGCCCCAGCATTTT

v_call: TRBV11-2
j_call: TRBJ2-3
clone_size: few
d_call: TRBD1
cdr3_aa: CASSLTGVGDTQYF
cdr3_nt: TGTGCCAGCAGCTTGACAGGGGTGGGAGATACGCAGTATTTT

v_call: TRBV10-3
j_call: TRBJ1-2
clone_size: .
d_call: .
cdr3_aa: CAISPEPNYGYTF
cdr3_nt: TGTGCCATCAGTCCCGAGCCTAACTATGGCTACACCTTC

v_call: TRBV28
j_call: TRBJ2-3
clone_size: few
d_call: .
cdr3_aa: CASSPLLGDGFGTDTQYF
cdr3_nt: TGTGCCAGCAGTCCTTTGCTAGGGGACGGTTTCGGCACAGATACGCAGTATTTT

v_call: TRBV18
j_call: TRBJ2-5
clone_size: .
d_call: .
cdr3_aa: CASSPGARGTQYF
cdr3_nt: TGTGCCAGCTCACCCGGAGCCCGGGGGACCCAGTACTTC

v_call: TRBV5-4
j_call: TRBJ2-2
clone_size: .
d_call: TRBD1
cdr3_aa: CASTYGTGGNTGELFF
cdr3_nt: TGTGCCAGCACCTACGGGACAGGAGGGAACACCGGGGAGCTGTTTTTT

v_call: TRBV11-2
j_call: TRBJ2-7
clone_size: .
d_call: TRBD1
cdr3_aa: CASSGQGEVREQYF
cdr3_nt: TGTGCCAGCAGCGGACAGGGGGAAGTACGTGAGCAGTACTTC

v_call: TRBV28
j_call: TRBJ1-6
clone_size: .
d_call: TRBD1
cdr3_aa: CASSSTGGAYNSPLHF
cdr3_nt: TGTGCCAGCAGTTCGACAGGGGGCGCGTATAATTCACCCCTCCACTTT

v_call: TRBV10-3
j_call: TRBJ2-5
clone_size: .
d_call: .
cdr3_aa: CAISESGNRATQYF
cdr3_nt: TGTGCCATCAGTGAGTCGGGGAATCGGGCGACCCAGTACTTC

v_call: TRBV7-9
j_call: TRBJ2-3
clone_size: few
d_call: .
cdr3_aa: CASSPITSTDTQYF
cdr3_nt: TGTGCCAGCAGCCCCATCACTAGCACAGATACGCAGTATTTT

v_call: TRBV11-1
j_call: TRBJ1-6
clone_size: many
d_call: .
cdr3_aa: CASSLLEGSRASPLHF
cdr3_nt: TGTGCCAGCAGCTTATTGGAGGGGAGCCGGGCTTCACCCCTCCACTTT

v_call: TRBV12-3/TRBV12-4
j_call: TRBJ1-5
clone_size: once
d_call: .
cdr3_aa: CASSLKGVGNQPQHF
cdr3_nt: TGTGCCAGCAGTTTAAAGGGGGTCGGCAATCAGCCCCAGCATTTT

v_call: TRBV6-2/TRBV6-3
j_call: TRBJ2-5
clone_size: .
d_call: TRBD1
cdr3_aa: CASRKDRNQETQYF
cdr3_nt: TGTGCCAGCAGGAAGGACAGGAACCAAGAGACCCAGTACTTC

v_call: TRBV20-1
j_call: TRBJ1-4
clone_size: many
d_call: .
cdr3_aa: CSAIPFEGQGEKLFF
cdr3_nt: TGCAGTGCCATCCCCTTTGAGGGGCAGGGTGAAAAACTGTTTTTT

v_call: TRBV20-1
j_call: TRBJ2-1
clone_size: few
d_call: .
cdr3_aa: CSARDGRGSYNEQFF
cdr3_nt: TGCAGTGCTAGAGATGGTAGGGGGTCCTACAATGAGCAGTTCTTC

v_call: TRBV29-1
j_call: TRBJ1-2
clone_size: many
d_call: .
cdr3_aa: CSEGPGYTF
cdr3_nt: TGCAGCGAGGGACCTGGCTACACCTTC

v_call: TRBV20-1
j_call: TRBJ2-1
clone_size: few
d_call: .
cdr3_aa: CSARADNEQFF
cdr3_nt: TGCAGTGCTAGAGCAGACAATGAGCAGTTCTTC

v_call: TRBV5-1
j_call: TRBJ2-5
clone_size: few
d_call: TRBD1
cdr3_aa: CASSFGQGRETQYF
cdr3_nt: TGCGCCAGCAGCTTCGGACAGGGACGGGAGACCCAGTACTTC

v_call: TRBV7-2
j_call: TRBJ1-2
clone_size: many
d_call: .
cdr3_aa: CASSEHGNYGYTF
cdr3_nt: TGTGCCAGCAGCGAACACGGAAACTATGGCTACACCTTC

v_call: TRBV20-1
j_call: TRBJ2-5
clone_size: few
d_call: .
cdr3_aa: CSASHGSQETQYF
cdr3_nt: TGCAGTGCTAGTCACGGCAGCCAAGAGACCCAGTACTTC

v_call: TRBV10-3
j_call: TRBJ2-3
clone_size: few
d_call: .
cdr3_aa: CAISGTTTDTQYF
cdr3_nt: TGTGCCATCTCTGGGACAACCACAGATACGCAGTATTTT

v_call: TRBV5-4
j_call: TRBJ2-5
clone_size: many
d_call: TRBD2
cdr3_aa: CASTEAKAGGLLGAQYF
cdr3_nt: TGTGCCAGCACCGAAGCTAAGGCGGGGGGCCTATTAGGGGCCCAGTACTTC

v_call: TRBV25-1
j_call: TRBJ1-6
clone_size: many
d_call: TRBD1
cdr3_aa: CASSEYGQVYNSPLHF
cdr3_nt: TGTGCCAGCAGTGAATACGGACAGGTTTATAATTCACCCCTCCACTTT

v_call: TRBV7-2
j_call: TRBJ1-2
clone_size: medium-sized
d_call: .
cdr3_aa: CASSLGNARDNYGYTF
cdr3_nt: TGTGCCAGCAGCCTAGGCAACGCCAGAGATAACTATGGCTACACCTTC

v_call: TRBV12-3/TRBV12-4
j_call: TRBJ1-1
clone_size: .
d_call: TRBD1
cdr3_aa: CASDSRGAFEAFF
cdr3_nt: TGTGCTAGTGATTCCAGGGGGGCCTTTGAAGCTTTCTTT

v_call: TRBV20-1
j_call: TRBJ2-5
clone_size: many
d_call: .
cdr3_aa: CSASRNLGEETQYF
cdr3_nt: TGCAGTGCTAGCAGAAATCTGGGGGAAGAGACCCAGTACTTC

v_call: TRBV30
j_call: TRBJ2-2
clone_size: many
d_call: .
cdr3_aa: CAWDTGELFF
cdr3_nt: TGTGCCTGGGACACCGGGGAGCTGTTTTTT

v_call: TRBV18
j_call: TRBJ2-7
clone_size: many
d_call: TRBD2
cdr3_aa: CASSPKRDNEQYF
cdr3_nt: TGTGCCAGCTCACCTAAGCGGGATAACGAGCAGTACTTC

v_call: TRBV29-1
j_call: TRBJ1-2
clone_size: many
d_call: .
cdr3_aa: CSVEVVGSLIYGYTF
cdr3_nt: TGCAGCGTTGAAGTAGTCGGCAGCCTAATCTATGGCTACACCTTC

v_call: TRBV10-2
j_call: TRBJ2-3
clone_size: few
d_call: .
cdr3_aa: CACFREPNTQYF
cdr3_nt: TGCGCCTGCTTTCGCGAGCCGAATACGCAGTATTTT

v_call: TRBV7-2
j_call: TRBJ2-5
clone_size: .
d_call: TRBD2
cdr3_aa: CASSLNGGQETQYF
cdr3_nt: TGTGCCAGCAGCTTGAACGGGGGGCAAGAGACCCAGTACTTC

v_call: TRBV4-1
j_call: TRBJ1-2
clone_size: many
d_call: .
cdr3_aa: CASRSTGTNMGYTF
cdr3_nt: TGCGCCAGCAGATCGACAGGAACAAACATGGGCTACACCTTC

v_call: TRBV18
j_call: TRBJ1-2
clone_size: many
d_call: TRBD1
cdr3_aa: CASSPPGQGDYGYTF
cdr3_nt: TGTGCCAGCTCACCACCGGGACAGGGGGACTATGGCTACACCTTC

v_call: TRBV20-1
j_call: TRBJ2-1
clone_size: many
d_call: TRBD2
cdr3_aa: CSANPLADLNEQFF
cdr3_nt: TGCAGTGCTAATCCCCTAGCGGACCTCAATGAGCAGTTCTTC

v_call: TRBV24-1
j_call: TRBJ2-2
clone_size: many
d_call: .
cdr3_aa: CATSDPRDTYTGELFF
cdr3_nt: TGTGCCACCAGTGATCCACGGGACACCTACACCGGGGAGCTGTTTTTT

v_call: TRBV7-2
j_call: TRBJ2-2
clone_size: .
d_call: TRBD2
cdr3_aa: CASSLYRLAGANTGELFF
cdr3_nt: TGTGCCAGCAGCTTATACAGGCTAGCGGGGGCGAACACCGGGGAGCTGTTTTTT

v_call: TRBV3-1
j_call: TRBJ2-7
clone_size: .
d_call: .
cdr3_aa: CASSQDASVGYEQYF
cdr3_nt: TGTGCCAGCAGCCAAGATGCGAGCGTTGGCTACGAGCAGTACTTC

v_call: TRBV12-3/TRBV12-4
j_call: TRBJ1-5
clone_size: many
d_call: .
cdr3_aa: CASTHGRALSNQPQHF
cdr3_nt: TGTGCCAGCACCCATGGGAGGGCCCTAAGCAATCAGCCCCAGCATTTT

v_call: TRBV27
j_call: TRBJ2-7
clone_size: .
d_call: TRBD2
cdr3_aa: CASSLRTSGFYEQYF
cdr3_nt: TGTGCCAGCAGTTTAAGGACTAGCGGGTTCTACGAGCAGTACTTC

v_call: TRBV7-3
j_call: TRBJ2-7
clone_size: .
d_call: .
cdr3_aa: CASSSIPGVPYEQYF
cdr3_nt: TGTGCCAGCAGCTCGATCCCAGGGGTCCCCTACGAGCAGTACTTC

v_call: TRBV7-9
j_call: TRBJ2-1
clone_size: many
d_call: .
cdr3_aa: CASSALPGVFF
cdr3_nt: TGTGCCAGCAGCGCCTTGCCGGGAGTCTTCTTC

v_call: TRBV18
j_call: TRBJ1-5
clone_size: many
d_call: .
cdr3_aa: CASSPGLQNQPQHF
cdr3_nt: TGTGCCAGCTCACCGGGACTTCAGAATCAGCCCCAGCATTTT

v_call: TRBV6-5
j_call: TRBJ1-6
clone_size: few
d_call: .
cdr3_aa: CASSDRRTLALHF
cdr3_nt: TGTGCCAGCAGTGATCGACGGACCTTAGCCCTCCACTTT

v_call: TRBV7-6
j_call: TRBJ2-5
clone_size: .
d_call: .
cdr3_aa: CASSPRMGETQYF
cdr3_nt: TGTGCCAGCAGCCCCCGAATGGGAGAGACCCAGTACTTC

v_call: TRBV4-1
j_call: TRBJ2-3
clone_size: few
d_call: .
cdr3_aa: CASKTKGGLTDTQYF
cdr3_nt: TGCGCCAGCAAGACTAAGGGGGGACTCACAGATACGCAGTATTTT

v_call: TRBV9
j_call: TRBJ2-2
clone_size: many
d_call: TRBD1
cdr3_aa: CASSVVSKETGRTGELFF
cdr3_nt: TGTGCCAGCAGCGTAGTCAGTAAAGAGACAGGGCGCACCGGGGAGCTGTTTTTT